This T cell receptor (beta chain) was sequenced in a study of blood T cell repertoires in COVID-19 (dated by TCRdb to about 2020). With respect to the entire study: The collaborator samples originated in the United States, Italy and Spain and spanned the acute and convalescent phases of COVID-19. The material from the prospective study consisted of cDNA or gDNA derived from T cells, B-cell-depleted T cells, or PBMCs. The dataset comprised deeply sampled blood TCRbeta repertoires from subjects exposed to, actively infected with, or recovered from COVID-19. Where available, HLA class I and class II types were taken from metadata supplied by the sample provider and were not determined by assay-based typing. A freely available public database, intended as a resource for researchers studying the immune response to SARS-CoV-2, is where the repertoires were released. Samples came from the ongoing ImmuneRACE study (first 160 participants) plus 1,254 subjects from 6 global collaborators. Nearly every sample came with metadata listing a de-identified subject ID, COVID-19 status, age in years and sex. What the authors observed across the whole study: Clinical and demographic metadata were provided uncurated, with the amount varying by source and participant.

The immunoSEQ Assay, a bias-controlled multiplex PCR, was used to amplify TCRbeta CDR3 regions from genomic DNA. The published analysis was carried out like this. Nucleated cell counts per sample were estimated from amplification of reference gene primers within the assay. To quantify the absolute abundance of each unique TCRbeta CDR3 rearrangement, sequence reads were collapsed and filtered. For each sample, productive Simpson clonality was calculated by taking the square root of Simpson's diversity index across productive rearrangements. In TCRdb, the immuneACCESS table is reduced to in-frame sequences with V and J assigned. These tables do not hold every clone; where another copy was compared, an unresolved V gene accounts for under half, and the others remain unexplained. D and trimming were read from the DNA, whereas the V and J calls and clone size are those reported in that table. The sample yields 130,000 to 150,000 clones; about 80% were counted once. The ten largest clones capture 3.5% of the sample.

Concerning this clone itself: It has no known antigen specificity. No much larger clone exists at a distance of one base, and base qualities are not known.

CDR1 LNHDA and CDR2 SQIVND were looked up in the germline V gene (reference sequence). The CDR3 spans 14 residues, from the cysteine through the phenylalanine. Solely the CDR3 DNA is kept, with 42 bases framed from the first base. Ends trimmed: V by 6 bases, J by 8 bases; bases unmatched to a gene: 8. Another Seattle source contributed samples from volunteer blood donors who had recovered from COVID-19. Collaborating institutions collected whole blood in K2EDTA tubes following their own protocols. Collaborator samples were shipped for TCRbeta analysis as frozen whole blood, isolated PBMCs, or DNA extracted from either sample type.

This TCR came from a man between 70 and 80 years old who had recovered from COVID-19. The sequenced sample consisted of peripheral blood. The rearrangement joined TRBV19 to TRBJ2-3, with 10 middle bases fitting TRBD2. CDR3 sequence: CASRISAGGGTQYF. The base sequence is TGTGCCAGTAGAATCTCAGCGGGAGGGGGTACGCAGTATTTT.